The text below deals with one T cell receptor (beta chain). What it binds is not known. Sequencing used immunoSEQ multiplex PCR; TCRdb keeps in-frame clones, though not all of them. Altogether about 120,000 clones are present, around 96% being singletons, with the ten largest covering 3.3%. The CDR3 has 12 residues. This sample is drawn from a study of graft-versus-host responses after intestinal transplantation. V and J are TRBV21-1 and TRBJ2-7; the table names TRBD2, a call not compared with the DNA. TRBV21-1 is a known pseudogene. This sample comprised unstimulated CD8+ T cells sorted from spleen or lymph node cells, obtained before intestinal transplant. This receptor was taken from a human donor who received an intestinal transplant. CDR3 sequence: CASIHSVYEQYF. The DNA of the CDR3 is TGTGCCAGCATCCACTCGGTCTACGAGCAGTACTTC.